These T cell receptor beta chains were read from a single sample in a study of control samples from healthy donors and cancer patients. Sequencing used immunoSEQ multiplex PCR; TCRdb keeps in-frame clones, though not all of them. The table has 150,000 to 190,000 clones, more than 85% seen once. The sample taken for sequencing was blood. The receptors come from a man aged 45-65 years in good health. The CDR3 runs from the conserved cysteine through the conserved F or W. A D gene is named only where the DNA matches it firmly. Size is stated for part of the rows, as once, few or many counts, or as a class when the clone is expanded.

v_gene: TRBV27
d_gene: -
abundance: -
j_gene: TRBJ2-7
CDR3aa: CASSRTYDSYEQYF
CDR3nt: TGTGCCAGCAGTAGGACGTACGACTCCTACGAGCAGTACTTC

v_gene: TRBV10-2
d_gene: TRBD1
abundance: -
j_gene: TRBJ1-2
CDR3aa: CASSSDRVYGYTF
CDR3nt: TGCGCCAGCAGTTCGGACAGGGTCTATGGCTACACCTTC

v_gene: TRBV7-2
d_gene: -
abundance: -
j_gene: TRBJ2-7
CDR3aa: CASSSTPGVGEQYF
CDR3nt: TGTGCCAGCAGCTCCACCCCCGGGGTAGGCGAGCAGTACTTC

v_gene: TRBV19
d_gene: TRBD1
abundance: -
j_gene: TRBJ1-2
CDR3aa: CASSTDRGQHGYTF
CDR3nt: TGTGCCAGTAGTACCGACAGGGGACAACATGGCTACACCTTC

v_gene: TRBV6-1
d_gene: -
abundance: -
j_gene: TRBJ2-7
CDR3aa: CASSETAYEQYF
CDR3nt: TGTGCCAGCAGTGAGACTGCCTACGAGCAGTACTTC

v_gene: TRBV7-2
d_gene: TRBD2
abundance: -
j_gene: TRBJ2-5
CDR3aa: CASSKSWGGRETQYF
CDR3nt: TGTGCCAGCAGCAAAAGTTGGGGGGGGAGAGAGACCCAGTACTTC

v_gene: TRBV6-5
d_gene: TRBD2
abundance: -
j_gene: TRBJ2-7
CDR3aa: CASSYSGGGPYEQYF
CDR3nt: TGTGCCAGCAGTTACTCCGGGGGAGGGCCTTACGAGCAGTACTTC

v_gene: TRBV27
d_gene: -
abundance: -
j_gene: TRBJ1-2
CDR3aa: CASSFRGGRSSLANYGYTF
CDR3nt: TGTGCCAGCAGTTTTCGCGGGGGCAGGTCGAGTTTGGCGAACTATGGCTACACCTTC

v_gene: TRBV2
d_gene: -
abundance: once
j_gene: TRBJ2-1
CDR3aa: CASSVTYNEQFF
CDR3nt: TGTGCCAGCAGTGTCACTTACAATGAGCAGTTCTTC

v_gene: TRBV15
d_gene: -
abundance: few
j_gene: TRBJ2-2
CDR3aa: CATSRGTGELFF
CDR3nt: TGTGCCACCAGCAGGGGCACCGGGGAGCTGTTTTTT

v_gene: TRBV6-5
d_gene: -
abundance: -
j_gene: TRBJ2-1
CDR3aa: CASSYSPWNEQFF
CDR3nt: TGTGCCAGCAGTTACTCCCCTTGGAATGAGCAGTTCTTC

v_gene: TRBV18
d_gene: -
abundance: -
j_gene: TRBJ1-1
CDR3aa: CASSPTGSTEAFF
CDR3nt: TGTGCCAGCTCACCAACCGGGAGCACTGAAGCTTTCTTT

v_gene: TRBV5-1
d_gene: TRBD1
abundance: -
j_gene: TRBJ2-7
CDR3aa: CASSNGTGLYYEQYF
CDR3nt: TGCGCCAGCAGCAATGGGACAGGGCTATACTACGAGCAGTACTTC

v_gene: TRBV19
d_gene: TRBD1
abundance: -
j_gene: TRBJ2-1
CDR3aa: CASFDRGSSYNEQFF
CDR3nt: TGTGCCAGCTTCGACAGGGGGAGCTCCTACAATGAGCAGTTCTTC

v_gene: TRBV5-1
d_gene: -
abundance: -
j_gene: TRBJ1-2
CDR3aa: CASSLEAVYGYTF
CDR3nt: TGCGCCAGCAGCTTGGAGGCGGTATATGGCTACACCTTC

v_gene: TRBV5-4
d_gene: -
abundance: few
j_gene: TRBJ1-5
CDR3aa: CASSLDRAGNQPQHF
CDR3nt: TGTGCCAGCAGCTTGGACAGGGCGGGCAATCAGCCCCAGCATTTT

v_gene: TRBV3-1/TRBV3-2
d_gene: -
abundance: -
j_gene: TRBJ2-7
CDR3aa: CASSLNGGSYEQYF
CDR3nt: TGTGCCAGCAGTCTGAATGGGGGCTCCTACGAGCAGTACTTC

v_gene: TRBV2
d_gene: -
abundance: -
j_gene: TRBJ2-7
CDR3aa: CASLRGQSYEQYF
CDR3nt: TGTGCCAGCCTCCGGGGACAAAGCTACGAGCAGTACTTC

v_gene: TRBV6-1
d_gene: TRBD1
abundance: -
j_gene: TRBJ2-5
CDR3aa: CASSEAGGEEETQYF
CDR3nt: TGTGCCAGCAGTGAGGCAGGGGGCGAAGAAGAGACCCAGTACTTC

v_gene: TRBV18
d_gene: -
abundance: -
j_gene: TRBJ2-7
CDR3aa: CASSPVSGDSYEQYF
CDR3nt: TGTGCCAGCTCACCTGTCTCGGGAGACTCTTACGAGCAGTACTTC

v_gene: TRBV28
d_gene: TRBD2
abundance: -
j_gene: TRBJ2-5
CDR3aa: CASGSGSRETQYF
CDR3nt: TGTGCCAGCGGTAGCGGGAGTAGGGAGACCCAGTACTTC

v_gene: TRBV5-1
d_gene: -
abundance: -
j_gene: TRBJ1-1
CDR3aa: CASSATGTPNTEAFF
CDR3nt: TGCGCCAGCAGTGCTACAGGGACACCGAACACTGAAGCTTTCTTT

v_gene: TRBV15
d_gene: TRBD1
abundance: -
j_gene: TRBJ1-2
CDR3aa: CATSTRTGGGYTF
CDR3nt: TGTGCCACCAGCACTAGGACAGGGGGAGGCTACACCTTC

v_gene: TRBV5-4
d_gene: -
abundance: few
j_gene: TRBJ1-2
CDR3aa: CASSSLTAFGYTF
CDR3nt: TGTGCCAGCAGCTCGTTGACAGCTTTTGGCTACACCTTC

v_gene: TRBV9
d_gene: -
abundance: once
j_gene: TRBJ2-7
CDR3aa: CASSVEQGYEQYF
CDR3nt: TGTGCCAGCAGCGTAGAGCAGGGGTACGAGCAGTACTTC

v_gene: TRBV27
d_gene: TRBD1
abundance: -
j_gene: TRBJ1-6
CDR3aa: CASSLWTGFSNSPLHF
CDR3nt: TGTGCCAGCAGTTTATGGACAGGTTTCTCTAATTCACCCCTCCACTTT

v_gene: TRBV19
d_gene: -
abundance: -
j_gene: TRBJ2-1
CDR3aa: CASSIGGERNEQFF
CDR3nt: TGTGCCAGTAGTATTGGGGGTGAACGCAATGAGCAGTTCTTC

v_gene: TRBV4-2
d_gene: TRBD2
abundance: -
j_gene: TRBJ2-1
CDR3aa: CASSQLRTSGTLGEQFF
CDR3nt: TGTGCCAGCAGCCAACTGAGGACTAGCGGGACGCTTGGGGAGCAGTTCTTC

v_gene: TRBV5-6
d_gene: TRBD2
abundance: -
j_gene: TRBJ2-2
CDR3aa: CASSLATSGYTGELFF
CDR3nt: TGTGCCAGCAGCTTGGCGACTAGCGGGTACACCGGGGAGCTGTTTTTT

v_gene: TRBV5-4
d_gene: -
abundance: -
j_gene: TRBJ1-1
CDR3aa: CASRSLEGTEAFF
CDR3nt: TGTGCCAGCAGGAGTCTGGAGGGGACTGAAGCTTTCTTT

v_gene: TRBV5-8
d_gene: -
abundance: few
j_gene: TRBJ1-2
CDR3aa: CASSLNRDGVYGYTF
CDR3nt: TGTGCCAGCAGCTTAAACCGGGACGGTGTGTATGGCTACACCTTC

v_gene: TRBV15
d_gene: TRBD2
abundance: once
j_gene: TRBJ2-3
CDR3aa: CATSKGGLADTDTQYF
CDR3nt: TGTGCCACCAGCAAAGGCGGACTAGCGGACACAGATACGCAGTATTTT

v_gene: TRBV6-5
d_gene: TRBD2
abundance: -
j_gene: TRBJ2-3
CDR3aa: CASRLAGPSTDTQYF
CDR3nt: TGTGCCAGCAGGCTAGCGGGGCCTAGCACAGATACGCAGTATTTT

v_gene: TRBV19
d_gene: -
abundance: -
j_gene: TRBJ1-5
CDR3aa: CASITKSTHTNQPQHF
CDR3nt: TGTGCCAGTATCACGAAAAGTACACATACTAATCAGCCCCAGCATTTT

v_gene: TRBV28
d_gene: -
abundance: -
j_gene: TRBJ1-2
CDR3aa: CASSLSTPLTYGYTF
CDR3nt: TGTGCCAGCAGTTTATCCACCCCCCTCACCTATGGCTACACCTTC

v_gene: TRBV10-3
d_gene: TRBD2
abundance: -
j_gene: TRBJ2-1
CDR3aa: CAIGSGLAGNEQFF
CDR3nt: TGTGCCATCGGCTCGGGACTAGCGGGCAATGAGCAGTTCTTC

v_gene: TRBV28
d_gene: -
abundance: -
j_gene: TRBJ1-6
CDR3aa: CASLGAGAISYNSPLHF
CDR3nt: TGTGCCAGCCTGGGAGCAGGGGCCATCTCCTATAATTCACCCCTCCACTTT

v_gene: TRBV28
d_gene: -
abundance: -
j_gene: TRBJ1-6
CDR3aa: CASSLSRADLNSPLHF
CDR3nt: TGTGCCAGCAGTTTAAGTAGGGCCGATCTTAATTCACCCCTCCACTTT

v_gene: TRBV19
d_gene: -
abundance: -
j_gene: TRBJ1-2
CDR3aa: CASRIQSNYGYTF
CDR3nt: TGTGCCAGTAGAATACAGAGTAACTATGGCTACACCTTC

v_gene: TRBV9
d_gene: -
abundance: -
j_gene: TRBJ2-7
CDR3aa: CASSPHQSYEQYF
CDR3nt: TGTGCCAGCAGCCCTCATCAATCGTACGAGCAGTACTTC

v_gene: TRBV29-1
d_gene: -
abundance: once
j_gene: TRBJ1-1
CDR3aa: CSADSSLEAFF
CDR3nt: TGCAGCGCGGACAGCAGCCTTGAAGCTTTCTTT

v_gene: TRBV4-1
d_gene: TRBD2
abundance: -
j_gene: TRBJ2-2
CDR3aa: CASSPTSGTANTGELFF
CDR3nt: TGCGCCAGCAGCCCGACTAGCGGGACCGCGAACACCGGGGAGCTGTTTTTT

v_gene: TRBV15
d_gene: -
abundance: -
j_gene: TRBJ2-4
CDR3aa: CATSLRALEGNIQYF
CDR3nt: TGTGCCACCAGCCTACGGGCTCTCGAGGGAAACATTCAGTACTTC

v_gene: TRBV2
d_gene: -
abundance: few
j_gene: TRBJ1-5
CDR3aa: CASSLGAGNQPQHF
CDR3nt: TGTGCCAGCAGTTTAGGGGCAGGCAATCAGCCCCAGCATTTT

v_gene: TRBV11-2
d_gene: -
abundance: -
j_gene: TRBJ1-2
CDR3aa: CASSLGGGARYGYTF
CDR3nt: TGTGCCAGCAGCCTAGGAGGAGGGGCTCGGTATGGCTACACCTTC

v_gene: TRBV11-2
d_gene: TRBD2
abundance: -
j_gene: TRBJ2-3
CDR3aa: CASSWTSGTDTQYF
CDR3nt: TGTGCCAGCAGTTGGACTAGCGGCACAGATACGCAGTATTTT

v_gene: TRBV6-1
d_gene: -
abundance: -
j_gene: TRBJ2-1
CDR3aa: CASSDARRGEQFF
CDR3nt: TGTGCCAGCAGTGATGCGAGGAGGGGTGAGCAGTTCTTC

v_gene: TRBV29-1
d_gene: -
abundance: -
j_gene: TRBJ2-7
CDR3aa: CSVGHPSSYEQYF
CDR3nt: TGCAGCGTTGGACACCCGAGCTCCTACGAGCAGTACTTC

v_gene: TRBV27
d_gene: -
abundance: -
j_gene: TRBJ2-7
CDR3aa: CASGYYEQYF
CDR3nt: TGTGCCAGCGGCTACTACGAGCAGTACTTC

v_gene: TRBV29-1
d_gene: TRBD1
abundance: -
j_gene: TRBJ1-1
CDR3aa: CSVDNRSGTGATEAFF
CDR3nt: TGCAGCGTTGACAACCGGTCCGGGACAGGGGCTACTGAAGCTTTCTTT

v_gene: TRBV4-1
d_gene: TRBD2
abundance: -
j_gene: TRBJ2-3
CDR3aa: CASSQEFRAGGPDTQYF
CDR3nt: TGCGCCAGCAGCCAAGAATTCAGAGCGGGAGGCCCAGATACGCAGTATTTT

v_gene: TRBV6-5
d_gene: -
abundance: -
j_gene: TRBJ1-5
CDR3aa: CASSKAGSGQPQHF
CDR3nt: TGTGCCAGCAGCAAGGCAGGGTCCGGTCAGCCCCAGCATTTT

v_gene: TRBV10-3
d_gene: -
abundance: -
j_gene: TRBJ2-7
CDR3aa: CAISDGLDVYEQYF
CDR3nt: TGTGCCATCAGTGATGGCCTAGATGTCTACGAGCAGTACTTC

v_gene: TRBV7-8
d_gene: -
abundance: -
j_gene: TRBJ1-5
CDR3aa: CASSLAANSNQPQHF
CDR3nt: TGTGCCAGCAGCTTAGCCGCGAATAGCAATCAGCCCCAGCATTTT

v_gene: TRBV14
d_gene: -
abundance: few
j_gene: TRBJ1-6
CDR3aa: CASSPRPNSPLHF
CDR3nt: TGTGCCAGCAGCCCGCGACCCAATTCACCCCTCCACTTT

v_gene: TRBV28
d_gene: -
abundance: medium-sized
j_gene: TRBJ1-2
CDR3aa: CASKDGSYGYTF
CDR3nt: TGTGCCAGCAAGGACGGATCATATGGCTACACCTTC